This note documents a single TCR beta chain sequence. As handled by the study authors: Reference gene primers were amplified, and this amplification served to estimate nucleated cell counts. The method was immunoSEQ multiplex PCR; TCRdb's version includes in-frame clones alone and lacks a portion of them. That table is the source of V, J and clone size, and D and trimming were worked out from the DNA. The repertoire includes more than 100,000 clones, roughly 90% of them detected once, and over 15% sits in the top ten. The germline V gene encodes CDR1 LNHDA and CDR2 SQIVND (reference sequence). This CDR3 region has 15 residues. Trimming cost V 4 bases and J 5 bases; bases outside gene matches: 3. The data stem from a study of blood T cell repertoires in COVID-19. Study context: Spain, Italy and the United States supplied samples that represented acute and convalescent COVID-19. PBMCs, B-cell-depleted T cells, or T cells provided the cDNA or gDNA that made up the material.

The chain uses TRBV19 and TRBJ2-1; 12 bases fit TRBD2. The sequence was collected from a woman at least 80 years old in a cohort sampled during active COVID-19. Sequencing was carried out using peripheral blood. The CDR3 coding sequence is TGTGCCAGTAGTAAGACTAGCGGGAGTAACAATGAGCAGTTCTTC. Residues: CASSKTSGSNNEQFF.